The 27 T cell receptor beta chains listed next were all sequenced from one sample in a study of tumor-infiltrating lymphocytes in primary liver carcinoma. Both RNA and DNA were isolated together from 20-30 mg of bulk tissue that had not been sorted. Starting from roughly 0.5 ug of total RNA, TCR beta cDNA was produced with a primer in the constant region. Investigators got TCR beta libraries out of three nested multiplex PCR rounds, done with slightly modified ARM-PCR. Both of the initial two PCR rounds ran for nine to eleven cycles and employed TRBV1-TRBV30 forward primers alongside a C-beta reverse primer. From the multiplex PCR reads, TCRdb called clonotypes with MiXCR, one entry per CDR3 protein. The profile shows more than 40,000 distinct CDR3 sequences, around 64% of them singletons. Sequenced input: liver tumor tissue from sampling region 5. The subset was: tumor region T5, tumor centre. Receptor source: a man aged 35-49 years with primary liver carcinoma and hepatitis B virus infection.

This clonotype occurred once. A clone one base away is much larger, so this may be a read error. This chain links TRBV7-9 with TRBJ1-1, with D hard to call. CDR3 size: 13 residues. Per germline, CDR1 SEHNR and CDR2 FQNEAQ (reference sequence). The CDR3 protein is CACSLHMNTEAFF. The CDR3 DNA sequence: TGTGCCTGCAGCCTACACATGAACACTGAAGCTTTCTTT.

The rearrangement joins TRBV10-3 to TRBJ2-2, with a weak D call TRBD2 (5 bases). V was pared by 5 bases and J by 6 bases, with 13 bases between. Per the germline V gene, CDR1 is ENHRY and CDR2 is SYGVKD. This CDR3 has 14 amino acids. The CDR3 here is CAISYGGGAGELFF. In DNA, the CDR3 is TGTGCCATCAGTTATGGTGGAGGAGCCGGGGAGCTGTTTTTT.

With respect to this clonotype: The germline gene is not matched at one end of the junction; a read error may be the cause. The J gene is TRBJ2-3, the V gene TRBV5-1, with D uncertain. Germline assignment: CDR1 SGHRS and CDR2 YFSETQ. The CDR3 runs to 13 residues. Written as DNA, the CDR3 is TGCGCTAGCAGCATGGATACTGCCGATACGCAGTATTTT. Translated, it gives CASSMDTADTQYF.

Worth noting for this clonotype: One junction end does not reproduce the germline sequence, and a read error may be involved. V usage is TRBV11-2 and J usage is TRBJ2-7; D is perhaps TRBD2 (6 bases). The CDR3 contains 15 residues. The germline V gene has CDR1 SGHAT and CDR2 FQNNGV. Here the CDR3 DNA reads TGTGCCAGCAACTTAGTGGGGAGGAGTTCCTACGAGCAGTACTTC. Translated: CASNLVGRSSYEQYF.

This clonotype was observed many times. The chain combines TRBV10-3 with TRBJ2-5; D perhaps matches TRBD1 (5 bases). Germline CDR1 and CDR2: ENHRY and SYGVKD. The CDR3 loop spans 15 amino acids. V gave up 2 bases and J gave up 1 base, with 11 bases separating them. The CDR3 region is CAISEGHLSQETQYF. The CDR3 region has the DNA TGTGCCATCAGTGAGGGACATCTTTCCCAAGAGACCCAGTACTTC.

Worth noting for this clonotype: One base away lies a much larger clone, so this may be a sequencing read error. CDR3 sequence reads: CASLGGYTEALF. CDR3 coding DNA: TGTGCCAGCCTGGGGGGCTACACTGAAGCTCTCTTT. The J gene is TRBJ1-1, the V gene TRBV28; possibly TRBD1 for D (6 bases). The CDR3 contains 12 residues. Germline values: CDR1 MDHEN, CDR2 SYDVKM.

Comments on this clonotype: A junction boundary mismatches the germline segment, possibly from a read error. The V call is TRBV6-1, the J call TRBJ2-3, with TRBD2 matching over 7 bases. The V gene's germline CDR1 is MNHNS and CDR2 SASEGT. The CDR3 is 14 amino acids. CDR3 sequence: CVSSAGDSTDTQYF. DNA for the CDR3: TGTGTCAGCAGTGCGGGAGATAGCACAGATACGCAGTATTTT.

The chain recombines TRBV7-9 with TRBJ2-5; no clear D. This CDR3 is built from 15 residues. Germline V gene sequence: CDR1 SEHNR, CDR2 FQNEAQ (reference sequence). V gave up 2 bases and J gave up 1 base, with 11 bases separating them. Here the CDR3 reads CASSLFHGSQETQYF. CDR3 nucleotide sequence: TGTGCCAGCAGCTTATTTCACGGCTCCCAAGAGACCCAGTACTTC.

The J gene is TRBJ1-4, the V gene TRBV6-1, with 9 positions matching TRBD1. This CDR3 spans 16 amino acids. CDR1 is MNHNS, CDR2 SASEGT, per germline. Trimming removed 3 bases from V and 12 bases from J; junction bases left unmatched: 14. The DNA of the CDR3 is TGTGCCAGCAGTGACGGACAGGGGCGGAAAGATGTAGAACTGTTTTTT. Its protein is CASSDGQGRKDVELFF.

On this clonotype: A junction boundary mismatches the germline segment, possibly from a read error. The CDR3 DNA is TGTGCCACCAACAGAGATCTTCGGTCCTACCGCGACGAGCAGTACTTC. It yields the protein CATNRDLRSYRDEQYF. The chain joins TRBV15 to TRBJ2-5; D uncertain. The end of the DNA is better explained by TRBJ2-7, so the J call may be wrong. Looked up from germline, CDR1 is LNHNV and CDR2 is YYDKDF (reference sequence). The CDR3 runs to 16 residues.

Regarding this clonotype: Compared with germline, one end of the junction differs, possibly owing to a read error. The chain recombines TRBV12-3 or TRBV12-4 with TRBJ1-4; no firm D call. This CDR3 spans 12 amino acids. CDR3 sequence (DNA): TGTACCAGCACCCTAGGAGGGGAAAAACTGTTTTTT. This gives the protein CTSTLGGEKLFF.

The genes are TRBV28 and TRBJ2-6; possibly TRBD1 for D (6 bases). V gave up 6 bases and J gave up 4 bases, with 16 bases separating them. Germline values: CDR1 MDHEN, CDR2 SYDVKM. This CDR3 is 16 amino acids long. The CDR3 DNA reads TGTGCCAGCAGAGACAGGAATTGGGAGGGGGCCAACGTCCTGACTTTC. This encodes CASRDRNWEGANVLTF. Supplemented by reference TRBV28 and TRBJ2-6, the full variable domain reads DVKVTQSSRYLVKRTGEKVFLECVQDMDHENMFWYRQDPGLGLRLIYFSYDVKMKEKGDIPEGYSVSREKKERFSLILESASTNQTSMYLCASRDRNWEGANVLTFGAGSRLTVL.

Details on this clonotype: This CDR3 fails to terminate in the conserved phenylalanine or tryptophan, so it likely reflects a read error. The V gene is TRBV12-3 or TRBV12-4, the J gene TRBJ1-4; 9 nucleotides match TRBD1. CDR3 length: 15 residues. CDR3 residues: CASSPGGQGYEKLFL. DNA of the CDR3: TGCGCCAGCAGTCCAGGGGGACAGGGATATGAAAAACTGTTTCTT.

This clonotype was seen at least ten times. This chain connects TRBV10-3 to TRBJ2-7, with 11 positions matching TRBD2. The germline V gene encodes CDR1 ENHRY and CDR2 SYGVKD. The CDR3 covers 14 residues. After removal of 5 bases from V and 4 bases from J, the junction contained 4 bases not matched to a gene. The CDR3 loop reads CAISRTSGLYEQYF. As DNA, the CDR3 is TGTGCCATCAGTCGGACTAGCGGGCTATACGAGCAGTACTTC.

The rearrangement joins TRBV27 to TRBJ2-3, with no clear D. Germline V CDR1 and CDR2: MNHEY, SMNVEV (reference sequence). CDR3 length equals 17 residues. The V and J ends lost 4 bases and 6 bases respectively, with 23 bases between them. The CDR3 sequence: CASSYRHPNAEGDTQYF. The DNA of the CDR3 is TGTGCCAGCAGTTACCGTCACCCCAATGCGGAAGGGGATACGCAGTATTTT.

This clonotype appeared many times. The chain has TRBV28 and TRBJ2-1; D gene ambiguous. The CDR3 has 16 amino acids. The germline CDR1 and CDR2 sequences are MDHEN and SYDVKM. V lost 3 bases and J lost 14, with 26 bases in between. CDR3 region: CASSLVGFRAFGRKFF. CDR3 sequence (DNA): TGTGCCAGCAGTTTGGTAGGCTTTCGGGCATTTGGCAGGAAGTTCTTC.

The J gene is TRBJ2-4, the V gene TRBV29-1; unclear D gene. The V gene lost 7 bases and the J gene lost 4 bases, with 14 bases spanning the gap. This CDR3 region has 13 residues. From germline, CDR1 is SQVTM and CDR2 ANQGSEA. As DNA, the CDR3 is TGCAGCGCTGTCCCGCAGGCTAAAAACATTCAGTACTTC. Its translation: CSAVPQAKNIQYF.

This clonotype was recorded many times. The CDR3 loop is CASSLASGYEQYF. CDR3 in DNA: TGTGCCAGCAGTTTGGCTAGCGGCTACGAGCAGTACTTC. This chain links TRBV28 with TRBJ2-7; 7 positions agree with TRBD2. V lost 3 bases, J lost 3 bases, and 2 bases stayed unmatched. The CDR3 is 13 amino acids. Germline CDR1 reads MDHEN; CDR2 reads SYDVKM.

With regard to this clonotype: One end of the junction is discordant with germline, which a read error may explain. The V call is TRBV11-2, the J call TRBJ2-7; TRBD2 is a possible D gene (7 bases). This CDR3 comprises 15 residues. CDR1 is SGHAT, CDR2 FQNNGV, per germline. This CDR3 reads CVSSSSGGGSYGQYF. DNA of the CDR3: TGTGTCAGCAGCTCGTCTGGGGGGGGCTCCTACGGGCAGTACTTC.

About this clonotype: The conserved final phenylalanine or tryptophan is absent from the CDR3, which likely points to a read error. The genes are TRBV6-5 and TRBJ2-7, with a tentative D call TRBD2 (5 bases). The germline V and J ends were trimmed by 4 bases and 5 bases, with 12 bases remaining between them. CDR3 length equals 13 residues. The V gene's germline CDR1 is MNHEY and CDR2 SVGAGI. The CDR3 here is CASSCSGGDEQYS. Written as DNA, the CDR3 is TGTGCCAGCAGTTGCAGCGGTGGCGACGAGCAGTACTCC.

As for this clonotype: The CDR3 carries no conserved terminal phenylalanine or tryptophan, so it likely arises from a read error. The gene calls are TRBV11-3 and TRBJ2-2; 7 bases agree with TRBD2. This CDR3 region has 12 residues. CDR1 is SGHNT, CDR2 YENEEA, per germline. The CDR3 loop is CANSPYGGGLFS. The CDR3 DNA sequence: TGTGCCAACAGCCCTTACGGCGGGGGGCTGTTTTCT.

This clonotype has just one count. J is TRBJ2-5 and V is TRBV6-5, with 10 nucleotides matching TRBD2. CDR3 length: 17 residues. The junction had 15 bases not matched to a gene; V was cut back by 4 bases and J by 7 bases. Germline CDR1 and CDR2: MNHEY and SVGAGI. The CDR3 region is CASSFSILAGEGATQYF. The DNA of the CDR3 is TGTGCCAGCAGTTTCTCGATTCTAGCGGGAGAAGGGGCGACCCAGTACTTC.

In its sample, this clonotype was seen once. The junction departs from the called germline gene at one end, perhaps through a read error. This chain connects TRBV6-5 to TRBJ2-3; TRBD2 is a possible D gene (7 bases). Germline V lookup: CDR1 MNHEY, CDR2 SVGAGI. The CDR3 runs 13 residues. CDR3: CVSLDSGGETQYF. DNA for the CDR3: TGTGTCAGCCTGGACTCGGGGGGCGAAACGCAGTATTTT.

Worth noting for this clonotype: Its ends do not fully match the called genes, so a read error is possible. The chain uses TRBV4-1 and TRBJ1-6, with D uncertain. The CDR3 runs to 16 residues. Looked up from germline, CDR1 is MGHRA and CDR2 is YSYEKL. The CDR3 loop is CARSQTGPSYNSPLHF. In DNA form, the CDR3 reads TGCGCCAGAAGCCAGACCGGACCGTCCTACAATTCACCCCTCCACTTT.

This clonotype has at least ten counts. The DNA for the CDR3 is TGCGCCAGCAGCTTTGGTAGCGGCCACCCATACTTATCCTACAATGAGCAGTTCTTC. It encodes CASSFGSGHPYLSYNEQFF. The chain carries TRBV4-1 and TRBJ2-1; possible D gene TRBD2, 6 bases. V was shortened by 5 bases and J by 1 base, with 24 bases between the two germline ends. The germline V gene has CDR1 MGHRA and CDR2 YSYEKL. The CDR3 length is 19 residues.

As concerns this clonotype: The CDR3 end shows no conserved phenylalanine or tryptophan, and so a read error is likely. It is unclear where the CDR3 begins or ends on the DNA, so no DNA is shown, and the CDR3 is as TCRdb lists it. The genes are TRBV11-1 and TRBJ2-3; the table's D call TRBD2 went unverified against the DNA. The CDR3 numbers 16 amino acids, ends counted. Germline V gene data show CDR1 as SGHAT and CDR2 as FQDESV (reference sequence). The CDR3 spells CASSLGTSTQTDTQYS.

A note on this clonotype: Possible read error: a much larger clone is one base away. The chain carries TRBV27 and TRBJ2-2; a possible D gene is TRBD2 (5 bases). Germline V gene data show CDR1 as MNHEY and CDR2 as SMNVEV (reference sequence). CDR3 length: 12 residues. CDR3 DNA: TGTGCCAGCAGTATGAACACCGGGGAGCCGTTTTTT. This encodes CASSMNTGEPFF.